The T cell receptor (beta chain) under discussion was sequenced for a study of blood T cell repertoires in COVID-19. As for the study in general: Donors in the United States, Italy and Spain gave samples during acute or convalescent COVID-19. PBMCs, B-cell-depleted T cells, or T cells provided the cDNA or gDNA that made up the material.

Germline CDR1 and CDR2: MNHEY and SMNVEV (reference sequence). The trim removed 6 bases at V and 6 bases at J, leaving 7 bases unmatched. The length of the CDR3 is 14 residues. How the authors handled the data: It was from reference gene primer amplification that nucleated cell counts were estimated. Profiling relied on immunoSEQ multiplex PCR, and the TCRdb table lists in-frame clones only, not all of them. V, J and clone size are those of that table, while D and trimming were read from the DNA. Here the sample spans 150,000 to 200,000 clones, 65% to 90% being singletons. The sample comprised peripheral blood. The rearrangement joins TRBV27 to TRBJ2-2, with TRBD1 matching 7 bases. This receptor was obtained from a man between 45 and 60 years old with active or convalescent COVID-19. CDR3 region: CASRTGPGPGELFF. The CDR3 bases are TGTGCCAGCAGGACAGGGCCGGGGCCCGGGGAGCTGTTTTTT.